A selection of T cell receptor beta chains follows, all from one sample in a study of graft-versus-host responses after intestinal transplantation. Their antigens remain unidentified. Generated by immunoSEQ multiplex PCR, the TCRdb table keeps only in-frame clones and is missing some. The profile shows about 120,000 clones, around 95% of them singletons. The sequences come from unstimulated CD8+ T cells sorted from spleen or lymph node cells, collected before intestinal transplant. The source is a human donor who received an intestinal transplant. Each CDR3 is given with its conserved first and last residue. D genes are given only for firm matches. Where a row states a size, it is once, few, many or the class of an expanded clone; other rows omit it.

v_call	d_call	j_call	clone_size	cdr3_aa	cdr3_nt
TRBV25-1	NA	TRBJ2-3	once	CASMGRQGIDTQYF	TGTGCCAGTATGGGACGGCAGGGGATCGATACGCAGTATTTT
TRBV7-9	NA	TRBJ2-5	NA	CASSFGQGTDETQYF	TGTGCCAGCAGCTTCGGGCAGGGGACCGACGAGACCCAGTACTTC
TRBV7-9	TRBD1	TRBJ2-3	NA	CASSATGGNADTQYF	TGTGCCAGCAGCGCGACAGGGGGTAATGCAGATACGCAGTATTTT
TRBV7-9	NA	TRBJ2-1	NA	CASSFEFYEQFF	TGTGCCAGCAGCTTTGAGTTTTATGAGCAGTTCTTC
TRBV7-2	TRBD2	TRBJ2-1	NA	CASSPSGGSYNEQFF	TGTGCCAGCAGCCCTAGCGGGGGCTCCTACAATGAGCAGTTCTTC
TRBV14	TRBD2	TRBJ2-1	NA	CASSQVRLAGNEQFF	TGTGCCAGCAGCCAAGTGAGGCTAGCGGGAAATGAGCAGTTCTTC
TRBV7-3	NA	TRBJ2-1	NA	CASSFVREPLYNEQFF	TGTGCCAGCAGCTTTGTGCGGGAACCCCTTTACAATGAGCAGTTCTTC
TRBV6-5	TRBD1	TRBJ2-7	NA	CASSYSPDRRLGEQYF	TGTGCCAGCAGTTATTCCCCGGACAGGCGGTTAGGGGAGCAGTACTTC
TRBV27	TRBD2	TRBJ2-5	NA	CASSLSGRRPRETQYF	TGTGCCAGCAGTTTAAGCGGGAGACGACCGAGAGAGACCCAGTACTTC
TRBV29-1	NA	TRBJ2-1	NA	CSVGGGSYNEQFF	TGCAGCGTTGGTGGGGGATCGTACAATGAGCAGTTCTTC
TRBV5-4	NA	TRBJ2-3	once	CASSFLEEDTQYF	TGTGCCAGCAGCTTCTTAGAGGAAGATACGCAGTATTTT
TRBV27	NA	TRBJ1-2	NA	CASSSTPGIRGYTF	TGTGCCAGCAGTTCAACTCCGGGAATACGGGGCTACACCTTC
TRBV19	TRBD1	TRBJ1-1	NA	CASSITGGRTEAFF	TGTGCCAGTAGTATCACAGGGGGCAGAACTGAAGCTTTCTTT
TRBV9	TRBD1	TRBJ1-1	NA	CASSALRTGRTEAFF	TGTGCCAGCAGCGCCCTAAGGACAGGGCGCACTGAAGCTTTCTTT
TRBV29-1	NA	TRBJ2-2	NA	CSVPADTGELFF	TGCAGCGTTCCAGCTGACACCGGGGAGCTGTTTTTT
TRBV27	TRBD2	TRBJ2-1	NA	CASSLLASGRHEQFF	TGTGCCAGCAGTTTATTGGCTAGCGGGAGGCATGAGCAGTTCTTC
TRBV27	NA	TRBJ2-3	NA	CASSLSNRRRTDTQYF	TGTGCCAGCAGTTTATCAAACAGGCGACGCACAGATACGCAGTATTTT
TRBV7-9	NA	TRBJ2-7	NA	CASSPGGAYEQYF	TGTGCCAGCAGCCCGGGCGGGGCCTACGAGCAGTACTTC
TRBV29-1	TRBD2	TRBJ2-1	NA	CSVEEVRTRYNEQFF	TGCAGCGTTGAAGAGGTCCGGACTAGGTACAATGAGCAGTTCTTC
TRBV14	NA	TRBJ2-7	NA	CASSQVTHYEQYF	TGTGCCAGCAGCCAAGTAACACATTACGAGCAGTACTTC
TRBV5-1	NA	TRBJ2-7	NA	CASSLGTASYEQYF	TGCGCCAGCAGCTTGGGGACAGCGTCCTACGAGCAGTACTTC
TRBV10-2	NA	TRBJ1-1	NA	CASSPGRPTEAFF	TGCGCCAGCAGTCCCGGCAGGCCCACTGAAGCTTTCTTT
TRBV21-1	NA	TRBJ1-4	NA	CASSKKGDNEKLFF	TGTGCCAGCAGCAAAAAGGGAGACAATGAAAAACTGTTTTTT
TRBV27	NA	TRBJ2-7	NA	CASSLSGYEQYF	TGTGCCAGCAGTTTATCTGGATACGAGCAGTACTTC
TRBV19	NA	TRBJ1-5	few	CASSIQGRNQPQHF	TGTGCCAGTAGTATACAGGGACGGAATCAGCCCCAGCATTTT